The 29 T cell receptor beta chains reported below all come from one sample, sequenced in a study of T-cell reconstitution after alpha-beta-depleted transplantation in children. The authors prepared the TCRbeta library with unique molecular identifiers. TCRdb called the PCR reads again in MiXCR, with one record for every CDR3 protein. The sample shows about 340,000 distinct CDR3 sequences, 10% of them seen only once. The sequencing used PBMCs from the stem cell graft donor, collected from the stem cell graft. Every receptor here comes from a human donor who donated a stem cell graft to a child with acute lymphoblastic leukemia.

The chain carries TRBV7-9 and TRBJ2-2; D unresolved. Germline V lookup: CDR1 SEHNR, CDR2 FQNEAQ (reference sequence). V shed 0 bases and J shed 7 bases, with 12 bases lying between them. The CDR3 is 15 amino acids. The DNA of the CDR3 is TGTGCCAGCAGCTTAGCCACCCAAGGGAACGGGGAGCTGTTTTTT. It specifies CASSLATQGNGELFF. The full variable domain, in which reference TRBV7-9 and TRBJ2-2 provide the parts outside the CDR3, is DTGVSQNPRHKITKRGQNVTFRCDPISEHNRLYWYRQTLGQGPEFLTYFQNEAQLEKSRLLSDRFSAERPKGSFSTLEIQRTEQGDSAMYLCASSLATQGNGELFFGEGSRLTVL.

This clonotype has only a few counts. The V and J genes are TRBV10-3 and TRBJ2-1, with 8 bases that match TRBD2. CDR1 and CDR2 from the germline V gene are ENHRY and SYGVKD. This CDR3 is 17 amino acids long. V trimming: 0 bases; J trimming: 0 bases; junction bases outside the gene matches: 4. This CDR3 reads CAISESKRGSSYNEQFF. CDR3 in DNA: TGTGCCATCAGTGAGTCTAAGCGGGGGAGCTCCTACAATGAGCAGTTCTTC.

This clonotype was counted a few times. The chain is built from TRBV20-1 and TRBJ1-4; maybe TRBD1 (5 bases). Per germline, CDR1 DFQATT and CDR2 SNEGSKA (reference sequence). The CDR3 is 16 amino acids. V was pared by 0 bases and J by 7 bases, with 18 bases between. CDR3 DNA sequence: TGCAGTGCTAGAGACCCGACGGAGACAGTCGCTGAAAAACTGTTTTTT. Residues: CSARDPTETVAEKLFF.

This clonotype was detected ten times or more. This chain links TRBV11-2 with TRBJ2-3; 8 positions agree with TRBD1. Germline lookup yields CDR1 SGHAT and CDR2 FQNNGV. This CDR3 has 18 amino acids. After removal of 6 bases from V and 4 bases from J, the junction contained 18 bases not matched to a gene. CDR3: CASSDIPGGRGPADTQYF. The CDR3 DNA follows: TGTGCCAGCAGTGATATCCCCGGCGGCAGGGGGCCTGCAGATACGCAGTATTTT.

This clonotype was detected only a few times. V usage is TRBV5-1 and J usage is TRBJ2-7; 7 bases match TRBD1. Germline CDR1 and CDR2: SGHRS and YFSETQ. V shed 3 bases, J shed 1 base, and the junction held 7 bases outside the gene matches. The CDR3 is 15 residues long. The CDR3 spells CASSYTGTASYEQYF. CDR3 coding DNA: TGCGCCAGCAGCTACACCGGGACAGCTTCCTACGAGCAGTACTTC.

The chain couples TRBV11-2 to TRBJ2-1; TRBD2 matches at 13 bases. CDR1 and CDR2 from the germline V gene are SGHAT and FQNNGV. This CDR3 comprises 18 residues. The V gene end was trimmed by 2 bases and the J gene end by 7 bases; junction bases not matched to a gene: 11. The CDR3 region is CASSLLRRLAGGGNEQFF. In DNA form, the CDR3 reads TGTGCCAGCAGCTTACTCCGCCGACTAGCGGGAGGAGGGAATGAGCAGTTCTTC. The variable domain in full, with the rest retrieved from reference TRBV11-2 and TRBJ2-1, is EAGVAQSPRYKIIEKRQSVAFWCNPISGHATLYWYQQILGQGPKLLIQFQNNGVVDDSQLPKDRFSAERLKGVDSTLKIQPAKLEDSAVYLCASSLLRRLAGGGNEQFFGPGTRLTVL.

The CDR3: CASSYRTDTQYF. In DNA, the CDR3 is TGTGCCAGCAGTTATCGCACAGATACGCAGTATTTT. The rearrangement uses TRBV12-3 or TRBV12-4 and TRBJ2-3; D gene ambiguous. The CDR3 consists of 12 residues. Trimming cost V 4 bases and J 1 base, with 3 bases left between them.

This sequence joins TRBV7-2 and TRBJ2-3; a weak D match, TRBD1 (6 bases). The CDR3 is 13 amino acids. Per the germline V gene, CDR1 is SGHTA and CDR2 is FQGNSA. The ends were cut back, 5 bases at V and 8 bases at J, with 14 bases in the middle. The CDR3 loop is CASSPGQYGTQYF. In DNA form, the CDR3 reads TGTGCCAGCAGCCCCGGACAGTACGGTACGCAGTATTTT.

This clonotype was observed a few times. This rearrangement joins TRBV5-1 to TRBJ2-1; 8 nucleotides match TRBD2. Looked up from germline, CDR1 is SGHRS and CDR2 is YFSETQ. The CDR3 runs to 16 residues. Trimming cost V 1 base and J 4 bases; bases outside gene matches: 7. CDR3 nucleotide sequence: TGCGCCAGCAGCTTGCCCGCAACTAGCGGTTACAATGAGCAGTTCTTC. Residues: CASSLPATSGYNEQFF.

The table lists this clonotype with a few counts. V is TRBV2 and J is TRBJ1-6; 7 nucleotides match TRBD1. The ends lost 2 bases at V and 9 bases at J; junction bases unmatched: 7. The germline gives CDR1 SNHLY, CDR2 FYNNEI. This CDR3 spans 15 amino acids. CDR3 sequence (DNA): TGTGCCAGCAGTGAAAGTCAAGGGGGCGGTTCACCCCTCCACTTT. Amino acid sequence: CASSESQGGGSPLHF.

The chain combines TRBV19 with TRBJ2-3, with 7 bases that match TRBD1. Germline-derived CDR1 and CDR2 are LNHDA and SQIVND (reference sequence). The V segment lost 8 bases and the J segment 3 bases; nucleotides outside the gene matches: 11. This CDR3 is built from 15 residues. CDR3 protein: CASAMTGQATDTQYF. Here the CDR3 DNA reads TGTGCCAGTGCAATGACAGGGCAGGCGACAGATACGCAGTATTTT.

Note on this clonotype: One end of the junction varies from germline; a read error may be responsible. The CDR3 DNA reads TGTGCTAGCAGCTTCCCAGGGGTGTCGGAGACCCAGTACTTC. Its translation is CASSFPGVSETQYF. V and J are TRBV7-7 and TRBJ2-5, with a possible D match to TRBD1 (6 bases). Germline V gene sequence: CDR1 SSHAT, CDR2 FNYEAQ (reference sequence). The CDR3 extends over 14 amino acids. The variable domain in full, with the rest retrieved from reference TRBV7-7 and TRBJ2-5, is GAGVSQSPRYKVTKRGQDVTLRCDPISSHATLYWYQQALGQGPEFLTYFNYEAQPDKSGLPSDRFSAERPEGSISTLTIQRTEQRDSAMYRCASSFPGVSETQYFGPGTRLLVL.

The chain employs TRBV4-3 and TRBJ2-1, with D possibly being TRBD1 or TRBD2 (7 bases each). Germline values: CDR1 LGHNA, CDR2 YSLEER. The CDR3 spans 15 residues. V lost 1 base and J 9 bases, leaving 16 bases between the germline ends. The CDR3 DNA reads as TGCGCCAGCAGCCAAGTGTTAACAGGGGAGGGTGAGCAGTTCTTC. It yields the protein CASSQVLTGEGEQFF.

This rearrangement joins TRBV19 to TRBJ2-3; 10 nucleotides line up with TRBD2. CDR3 length: 15 residues. With 9 bases clipped from V and 4 bases from J, the junction kept 10 bases outside the gene matches. Germline CDR1 reads LNHDA; CDR2 reads SQIVND (reference sequence). The CDR3 DNA reads TGTGCCAGCGCACCTAGCGGGAGTGAAGCAGATACGCAGTATTTT. Its protein product is CASAPSGSEADTQYF.

The chain joins TRBV20-1 to TRBJ2-7, with D possibly being TRBD2 (6 bases). Trimming took 6 bases from V and 3 from J, leaving 18 bases between them. Germline lookup yields CDR1 DFQATT and CDR2 SNEGSKA (reference sequence). This CDR3 contains 14 residues. The CDR3 loop is CSARAGTGLYEQYF. The CDR3, as DNA: TGCAGTGCAAGGGCGGGGACTGGCCTCTACGAGCAGTACTTC.

V usage is TRBV7-2 and J usage is TRBJ2-1; 13 nucleotides match TRBD2. Per the germline V gene, CDR1 is SGHTA and CDR2 is FQGNSA. V shed 4 bases, J shed 6 bases, and the junction held 9 bases outside the gene matches. The CDR3 runs 17 residues. CDR3 coding DNA: TGTGCCAGCAGCTCCGGACTAGCGGGAGAAGCCCCCAATGAGCAGTTCTTC. Protein: CASSSGLAGEAPNEQFF.

This clonotype was picked up a small number of times. The chain has TRBV7-9 and TRBJ2-2, with 9 positions matching TRBD1. Germline-derived CDR1 and CDR2 are SEHNR and FQNEAQ (reference sequence). V was clipped by 3 bases and J by 2 bases; unmatched bases: 7. This CDR3 has 17 amino acids. Here the CDR3 DNA reads TGTGCCAGCAGCTTCACACCGGGACAGGGAAACACCGGGGAGCTGTTTTTT. It codes for CASSFTPGQGNTGELFF.

The rearrangement joins TRBV20-1 to TRBJ2-5, with TRBD2 as a possible D gene (6 bases). Germline V gene sequence: CDR1 DFQATT, CDR2 SNEGSKA (reference sequence). Trimming shortened V by 3 bases and J by 3 bases, and 14 bases separated the two germline ends. CDR3 length: 14 amino acids. The chain's CDR3 is CSASRRGTKETQYF. CDR3 DNA sequence: TGCAGTGCTAGTCGGCGGGGCACTAAAGAGACCCAGTACTTC.

The chain couples TRBV9 to TRBJ2-1, with D unresolved. Per the germline V gene, CDR1 is SGDLS and CDR2 is YYNGEE. The CDR3 has 11 residues. Deletions cut 0 bases from V and 15 bases from J, with 10 bases between. CDR3 in DNA: TGTGCCAGCAGCGTAGGATCGAATCGGTTCTTC. Encoded protein: CASSVGSNRFF. Based on the CDR3 plus reference TRBV9 and TRBJ2-1, the full variable domain is DSGVTQTPKHLITATGQRVTLRCSPRSGDLSVYWYQQSLDQGLQFLIQYYNGEERAKGNILERFSAQQFPDLHSELNLSSLELGDSALYFCASSVGSNRFFGPGTRLTVL.

This rearrangement joins TRBV12-3 or TRBV12-4 to TRBJ2-2; 8 bases align to TRBD1. The CDR3 has 15 amino acids. V lost 6 bases and J lost 5; bases outside the gene matches: 8. For the CDR3, the DNA is TGTGCCAGCAGACCGACAGGGGAGATAACCGGGGAGCTGTTTTTT. Translated: CASRPTGEITGELFF.

This clonotype was recorded many times. The chain has TRBV11-1 and TRBJ2-5, with TRBD2 identical over 7 bases. The CDR3 spans 18 residues. Germline assignment: CDR1 SGHAT and CDR2 FQDESV (reference sequence). The V segment lost 5 bases and the J segment 1 base; nucleotides outside the gene matches: 16. The DNA for the CDR3 is TGTGCCAGCAGCCCCGGGTGGAGCGGGGCGGAAATCCAAGAGACCCAGTACTTC. This encodes CASSPGWSGAEIQETQYF.

This clonotype occurred once. The chain employs TRBV5-4 and TRBJ2-7; 7 nucleotides line up with TRBD2. Looked up from germline, CDR1 is SGHNT and CDR2 is YYREEE (reference sequence). Unmatched junction bases numbered 12, after V lost 6 bases and J lost 3 bases. CDR3 length: 15 amino acids. CDR3 coding DNA: TGTGCCAGCACCGGGGAGGGGCTAGCGAGCTACGAGCAGTACTTC. The encoded protein is CASTGEGLASYEQYF.

This clonotype was picked up many times. J is TRBJ2-1 and V is TRBV20-1; D uncertain. The CDR3 extends over 10 amino acids. Per the germline V gene, CDR1 is DFQATT and CDR2 is SNEGSKA (reference sequence). V gave up 3 bases and J gave up 9 bases, with 6 bases separating them. The CDR3 coding sequence is TGCAGTGCTAGGCTTCTTGAGCAGTTCTTC. Its protein product is CSARLLEQFF.

This chain links TRBV12-3 or TRBV12-4 with TRBJ2-5; maybe TRBD1 (5 bases). V was clipped by 4 bases and J by 1 base, with 13 bases between them. The CDR3 length is 15 residues. The chain's CDR3 is CASSSGRQFQETQYF. The CDR3 region has the DNA TGTGCCAGCAGTTCTGGGCGACAGTTCCAAGAGACCCAGTACTTC.

About this clonotype: A much larger clonotype is one base distant, so this may be a read error. The V and J genes are TRBV29-1 and TRBJ1-1, with D unresolved. The V gene lost 6 bases and the J gene lost 4 bases, with 12 bases spanning the gap. The CDR3 runs 12 residues. Looked up from germline, CDR1 is SQVTM and CDR2 is ANQGSEA. This CDR3 is CSVPGVGTEAFF. The CDR3 DNA reads as TGCAGCGTCCCCGGTGTGGGCACTGAAGCTTTCTTT.

This chain connects TRBV19 to TRBJ1-4, with unresolved D. This CDR3 is 15 amino acids long. Trimming stripped 6 bases from V and 5 bases from J, with 16 bases between. The germline V gene has CDR1 LNHDA and CDR2 SQIVND (reference sequence). The CDR3 DNA sequence: TGTGCCAGTAGCGCGACGGGAGGTCCCAATGAAAAACTGTTTTTT. The encoded protein is CASSATGGPNEKLFF. The full variable domain, with the rest looked up from reference TRBV19 and TRBJ1-4, is DGGITQSPKYLFRKEGQNVTLSCEQNLNHDAMYWYRQDPGQGLRLIYYSQIVNDFQKGDIAEGYSVSREKKESFPLTVTSAQKNPTAFYLCASSATGGPNEKLFFGSGTQLSVL.

The rearrangement joins TRBV14 to TRBJ2-1; D gene uncertain. V lost 1 base and J 0 bases, leaving 13 bases between the germline ends. The CDR3 length is 17 residues. CDR1 and CDR2 (germline): SGHDN, FVKESK. CDR3 in amino acids: CASSQGVTLSSYNEQFF. As DNA, the CDR3 is TGTGCCAGCAGCCAAGGGGTGACCCTTAGCTCCTACAATGAGCAGTTCTTC.

The V call is TRBV2, the J call TRBJ1-2; 7 nucleotides line up with TRBD1. CDR3 size: 14 residues. Trimming cost V 5 bases and J 7 bases; bases outside gene matches: 10. Germline V CDR1 and CDR2: SNHLY, FYNNEI. CDR3 region: CASSTKKGAGGYTF. The CDR3 coding sequence is TGTGCCAGCAGTACTAAAAAGGGGGCGGGTGGCTACACCTTC. The full variable domain, completed using reference TRBV2 and TRBJ1-2, is EPEVTQTPSHQVTQMGQEVILRCVPISNHLYFYWYRQILGQKVEFLVSFYNNEISEKSEIFDDQFSVERPDGSNFTLKIRSTKLEDSAMYFCASSTKKGAGGYTFGSGTRLTVV.

On this clonotype: Germline and junction disagree at one end, which may indicate a read error. The chain has TRBV5-1 and TRBJ2-7; D gene ambiguous. The CDR3 is made up of 14 amino acids. Germline CDR1 and CDR2: SGHRS and YFSETQ. In DNA, the CDR3 is TGCGCCAGCAGATTGGGGATAAATATCTACGAGCAGTACTTC. The encoded protein is CASRLGINIYEQYF. The complete variable domain, with remaining parts taken from reference TRBV5-1 and TRBJ2-7, reads KAGVTQTPRYLIKTRGQQVTLSCSPISGHRSVSWYQQTPGQGLQFLFEYFSETQRNKGNFPGRFSGRQFSNSRSEMNVSTLELGDSALYLCASRLGINIYEQYFGPGTRLTVT.